Below are 29 T cell receptor beta chains sequenced from a single sample in a study of blood T cell repertoires in COVID-19. Sequenced by immunoSEQ multiplex PCR; TCRdb stores in-frame clones only, minus some. The sample lists over 400,000 clones; around 90% were seen once. Specimen: peripheral blood. These TCRs come from a woman in her fifties or sixties with COVID-19, enrolled during active disease.

The J gene is TRBJ2-7, the V gene TRBV13; 7 bases match TRBD1. This CDR3 contains 14 residues. The V gene's germline CDR1 is PRHDT and CDR2 FYEKMQ (reference sequence). V trimming: 5 bases; J trimming: 6 bases; junction bases outside the gene matches: 10. CDR3 loop: CASSPRQGLGEQYF. CDR3 DNA sequence: TGTGCCAGCAGCCCCCGACAGGGTTTAGGCGAGCAGTACTTC.

The rearrangement joins TRBV7-9 to TRBJ2-1; 8 bases map to TRBD2. This CDR3 is built from 15 residues. Germline loops: CDR1 SEHNR, CDR2 FQNEAQ (reference sequence). The ends lost 6 bases at V and 5 bases at J; junction bases unmatched: 9. The CDR3 sequence is CASSLRAGGHNEQFF. The CDR3 DNA follows: TGTGCCAGCAGTTTAAGGGCGGGGGGCCACAATGAGCAGTTCTTC.

The chain's CDR3 is CASRPGQGHEQYF. For the CDR3, the DNA is TGTGCCAGCAGGCCGGGACAGGGCCACGAGCAGTACTTC. V gene TRBV28 combines with J gene TRBJ2-7; 9 nucleotides match TRBD1. J lost 5 bases, V lost 6 bases, and 5 bases had no gene match. The V gene's germline CDR1 is MDHEN and CDR2 SYDVKM. The CDR3 loop spans 13 amino acids.

The chain has TRBV21-1 and TRBJ1-4; the D call in the table, TRBD1, was not verified against the DNA. TRBV21-1 is listed as a pseudogene. The CDR3 extends over 15 amino acids. CDR3 DNA sequence: TGTGCCAGCAGCAAAGAGGAACAGGGGGTCGGAAAACTGTTTTTT. Its translation: CASSKEEQGVGKLFF.

This chain joins TRBV5-4 and TRBJ1-1; no definite D call. Germline V lookup: CDR1 SGHNT, CDR2 YYREEE (reference sequence). The CDR3 length is 13 residues. Trimming took off 4 bases at V and 2 bases at J, with 9 bases between the two ends. The CDR3 DNA sequence: TGTGCCAGCAGCCGCGAGGGAAACACTGAAGCTTTCTTT. It specifies CASSREGNTEAFF.

The chain is built from TRBV6-1 and TRBJ2-7; TRBD1 aligns across 8 bases. Germline loops: CDR1 MNHNS, CDR2 SASEGT. CDR3 size: 17 residues. After removal of 4 bases from V and 0 bases from J, the junction contained 11 bases not matched to a gene. CDR3 nucleotides: TGTGCCAGCAGTGGGCGCCTGAGACAGGGGAGCTCCTACGAGCAGTACTTC. Translation gives CASSGRLRQGSSYEQYF.

The chain recombines TRBV27 with TRBJ1-2; 8 nucleotides line up with TRBD1. V shed 7 bases and J 7 bases; nucleotides not matched to a gene: 14. Germline V gene sequence: CDR1 MNHEY, CDR2 SMNVEV (reference sequence). This CDR3 comprises 15 residues. The CDR3 spells CASTKLDRAQTGYTF. The DNA of the CDR3 is TGTGCCAGCACCAAATTGGACAGGGCCCAAACTGGCTACACCTTC.

The chain couples TRBV25-1 to TRBJ2-3, with 12 bases aligning to TRBD2. Germline lookup yields CDR1 MGHDK and CDR2 SYGVNS. The CDR3 consists of 15 residues. V lost 10 bases to trimming and J lost 7 bases; unmatched junction nucleotides: 12. The CDR3 DNA reads TGTGCCACCCTCCATCTAGCGGGGGGGCTAAATACGCAGTATTTT. Translation: CATLHLAGGLNTQYF.

Here the CDR3 reads CASSSAGGVQDTQYF. CDR3 coding DNA: TGTGCCAGCAGTTCGGCGGGGGGGGTTCAAGATACGCAGTATTTT. The rearrangement uses TRBV2 and TRBJ2-3; 9 nucleotides agree with TRBD2. The CDR3 is 15 amino acids. Germline V lookup: CDR1 SNHLY, CDR2 FYNNEI. The V segment lost 5 bases and the J segment 5 bases; nucleotides outside the gene matches: 8. The full variable domain, its missing parts supplied by reference TRBV2 and TRBJ2-3, is EPEVTQTPSHQVTQMGQEVILRCVPISNHLYFYWYRQILGQKVEFLVSFYNNEISEKSEIFDDQFSVERPDGSNFTLKIRSTKLEDSAMYFCASSSAGGVQDTQYFGPGTRLTVL.

The chain carries TRBV30 and TRBJ1-2, with D hard to call. The V end lost 2 bases, the J end lost 5 bases, and 18 bases lay between the germline ends. The germline CDR1 and CDR2 sequences are GTSNPN and SVGIG (reference sequence). The CDR3 contains 15 residues. As DNA, the CDR3 is TGTGCCTGGAGTACCTCCTCGAGGGCCTTGTATGGCTACACCTTC. This encodes CAWSTSSRALYGYTF.

V is TRBV6-5 and J is TRBJ2-4; D unresolved. Germline V gene sequence: CDR1 MNHEY, CDR2 SVGAGI. The CDR3 has 15 residues. Trimming took off 5 bases at V and 2 bases at J, with 13 bases between the two ends. DNA of the CDR3: TGTGCCAGCAGTCGTGCTGCGAGAACCAAAAACATTCAGTACTTC. Translation: CASSRAARTKNIQYF.

J is TRBJ1-5 and V is TRBV27, with TRBD1 identical over 9 bases. This CDR3 spans 15 amino acids. Germline V gene sequence: CDR1 MNHEY, CDR2 SMNVEV (reference sequence). Trimming cost V 5 bases and J 4 bases; bases outside gene matches: 6. The CDR3 sequence is CASSPQTGGNQPQHF. The CDR3 DNA follows: TGTGCCAGCAGTCCGCAGACAGGGGGGAATCAGCCCCAGCATTTT.

The rearrangement joins TRBV7-9 to TRBJ1-2; perhaps TRBD1 as D (6 bases). The V gene's germline CDR1 is SEHNR and CDR2 FQNEAQ (reference sequence). The length of the CDR3 is 12 residues. Deletions cut 1 base from V and 6 bases from J, with 6 bases between. This CDR3 is CASSLDRDGYTF. The DNA of the CDR3 is TGTGCCAGCAGCTTAGACAGGGATGGCTACACCTTC.

The chain couples TRBV6-5 to TRBJ1-2; D perhaps matches TRBD1 (5 bases). CDR3 length equals 14 residues. The germline V and J ends were trimmed by 6 bases and 4 bases, with 15 bases remaining between them. Germline loops: CDR1 MNHEY, CDR2 SVGAGI. The CDR3 region has the DNA TGTGCCAGCAGCCAATCGCAGGGCGCCTATGGCTACACCTTC. Residues: CASSQSQGAYGYTF.

This chain uses TRBV11-2 with TRBJ1-4; unclear D gene. The CDR3 contains 14 residues. V was trimmed by 6 bases and J by 1 base, leaving 9 bases between them. Per germline, CDR1 SGHAT and CDR2 FQNNGV. CDR3 sequence: CASSFGVTNEKLFF. CDR3 DNA sequence: TGTGCCAGCAGTTTCGGGGTAACTAATGAAAAACTGTTTTTT. Full variable domain (remainder filled in from reference TRBV11-2 and TRBJ1-4): EAGVAQSPRYKIIEKRQSVAFWCNPISGHATLYWYQQILGQGPKLLIQFQNNGVVDDSQLPKDRFSAERLKGVDSTLKIQPAKLEDSAVYLCASSFGVTNEKLFFGSGTQLSVL.

This clone was observed a few times. CDR3 sequence: CASSDLGTGPGQPQHF. The CDR3 bases are TGTGCCAGCAGTGACTTGGGGACAGGGCCGGGTCAGCCCCAGCATTTT. This chain joins TRBV2 and TRBJ1-5, with 9 bases fitting TRBD1. V dropped 3 bases and J dropped 6; count of bases not matched to a gene: 9. This CDR3 comprises 16 residues. Germline V gene sequence: CDR1 SNHLY, CDR2 FYNNEI. The complete variable domain, with remaining parts taken from reference TRBV2 and TRBJ1-5, reads EPEVTQTPSHQVTQMGQEVILRCVPISNHLYFYWYRQILGQKVEFLVSFYNNEISEKSEIFDDQFSVERPDGSNFTLKIRSTKLEDSAMYFCASSDLGTGPGQPQHFGDGTRLSIL.

This chain uses TRBV6-5 with TRBJ1-1, with a possible D match to TRBD1 (6 bases). Germline V lookup: CDR1 MNHEY, CDR2 SVGAGI. V lost 2 bases and J lost 2, with 15 bases in between. The CDR3 runs 16 residues. The CDR3 DNA reads TGTGCCAGCAGTTACCTCGGGGGGGCAAGAAACACTGAAGCTTTCTTT. Translating gives CASSYLGGARNTEAFF.

The CDR3 DNA sequence: TGTGCCAGCAGCGAATCCCTGACAGGGAACACTGAAGCTTTCTTT. Translation gives CASSESLTGNTEAFF. The chain links TRBV9 to TRBJ1-1; tentatively, D is TRBD1 (6 bases). The length of the CDR3 is 15 residues. The V end lost 3 bases, the J end lost 1 base, and 13 bases lay between the germline ends. Germline V gene data show CDR1 as SGDLS and CDR2 as YYNGEE.

The chain combines TRBV19 with TRBJ2-7, with D possibly matching TRBD2 (6 bases). The CDR3 runs to 15 residues. With 4 bases removed from V and 2 bases from J, the gap between germline ends came to 15 bases. The germline CDR1 and CDR2 sequences are LNHDA and SQIVND (reference sequence). This CDR3 is CASSTPGGKTYEQYF. In nucleotides, the CDR3 is TGTGCCAGTAGTACTCCTGGGGGGAAGACCTACGAGCAGTACTTC.

The chain carries TRBV28 and TRBJ1-4, with TRBD1 matching 7 bases. Germline V gene sequence: CDR1 MDHEN, CDR2 SYDVKM. J lost 0 bases, V lost 5 bases, and 6 bases had no gene match. The CDR3 has 16 residues. The chain's CDR3 is CASSHPGQSTNEKLFF. The DNA for the CDR3 is TGTGCCAGCAGTCATCCGGGACAGTCAACTAATGAAAAACTGTTTTTT.

The chain is built from TRBV9 and TRBJ1-2, with 7 bases fitting TRBD1. The trim removed 4 bases at V and 2 bases at J, leaving 8 bases unmatched. The CDR3 is 15 residues long. Germline V gives CDR1 SGDLS, CDR2 YYNGEE. The CDR3 nucleotides are TGTGCCAGCAGCTTATTGGACAGGCCGAACTATGGCTACACCTTC. It specifies CASSLLDRPNYGYTF.

V gene TRBV5-5 combines with J gene TRBJ2-2, with 9 bases matching TRBD1. Germline assignment: CDR1 SGHKS and CDR2 YYEKEE (reference sequence). The V and J ends lost 2 bases and 6 bases, in that order; junction bases with no gene match: 8. The CDR3 contains 16 residues. CDR3 sequence: CASSFTGGGPAGELFF. As DNA, the CDR3 is TGTGCCAGCAGCTTTACAGGGGGCGGTCCAGCCGGGGAGCTGTTTTTT.

The chain combines TRBV7-9 with TRBJ1-1; D not resolved. The CDR3 has 13 residues. In germline, CDR1 is SEHNR, CDR2 FQNEAQ (reference sequence). V lost 2 bases and J lost 3, with 7 bases in between. The CDR3 is CASSLSSYTEAFF. The CDR3 DNA reads as TGTGCCAGCAGCTTAAGTAGCTACACTGAAGCTTTCTTT.

This chain uses TRBV6-5 with TRBJ2-5; 8 bases map to TRBD1. The germline V gene encodes CDR1 MNHEY and CDR2 SVGAGI. After removal of 6 bases from V and 4 bases from J, the junction contained 7 bases not matched to a gene. The CDR3 contains 14 residues. This CDR3 reads CASRRDRRRETQYF. The CDR3 DNA is TGTGCCAGCAGACGGGACAGGCGGAGAGAGACCCAGTACTTC.

CDR3 residues: CASSKGGRTERKQETQYF. The DNA of the CDR3 is TGTGCCAGCAGCAAAGGAGGGCGAACAGAGAGAAAACAAGAGACCCAGTACTTC. The rearrangement links TRBV21-1 to TRBJ2-5; TRBD2, as called in the table, went unchecked against the DNA. TRBV21-1 represents a pseudogene. The CDR3 runs 18 residues.

The V and J genes are TRBV29-1 and TRBJ2-5; 8 bases line up with TRBD1. V was pared by 7 bases and J by 1 base, with 5 bases of the junction left unmatched. The CDR3 length is 13 residues. Germline V gives CDR1 SQVTM, CDR2 ANQGSEA. CDR3 residues: CSARDRLQETQYF. The CDR3 region has the DNA TGCAGCGCCCGGGACAGGCTCCAAGAGACCCAGTACTTC.

The chain couples TRBV27 to TRBJ1-5; weak D call: TRBD1 (6 bases). Trimming removed 5 bases from V and 9 bases from J, with 20 bases in between. The CDR3 has 15 residues. CDR1 MNHEY and CDR2 SMNVEV come from the germline V gene (reference sequence). The CDR3 region has the DNA TGTGCCAGCAGTACCTCGGACAGCACGATACCGCCCCAGCATTTT. This encodes CASSTSDSTIPPQHF.

This rearrangement joins TRBV2 to TRBJ2-5; 10 positions agree with TRBD2. After removal of 6 bases from V and 0 bases from J, the junction contained 10 bases not matched to a gene. The CDR3 spans 17 residues. CDR1 and CDR2 from the germline V gene are SNHLY and FYNNEI. The CDR3 here is CASRDGLAGANQETQYF. CDR3 coding DNA: TGTGCCAGCAGGGATGGTCTAGCGGGGGCCAACCAAGAGACCCAGTACTTC.

The chain carries TRBV27 and TRBJ2-7, with 8 bases matching TRBD2. The V segment lost 3 bases and the J segment 6 bases; nucleotides outside the gene matches: 7. This CDR3 contains 14 residues. CDR1 and CDR2 from the germline V gene are MNHEY and SMNVEV (reference sequence). The CDR3 DNA reads as TGTGCCAGCAGTTTTGATCCTAGCGGGCGCGAGCAGTACTTC. This sequence encodes CASSFDPSGREQYF.